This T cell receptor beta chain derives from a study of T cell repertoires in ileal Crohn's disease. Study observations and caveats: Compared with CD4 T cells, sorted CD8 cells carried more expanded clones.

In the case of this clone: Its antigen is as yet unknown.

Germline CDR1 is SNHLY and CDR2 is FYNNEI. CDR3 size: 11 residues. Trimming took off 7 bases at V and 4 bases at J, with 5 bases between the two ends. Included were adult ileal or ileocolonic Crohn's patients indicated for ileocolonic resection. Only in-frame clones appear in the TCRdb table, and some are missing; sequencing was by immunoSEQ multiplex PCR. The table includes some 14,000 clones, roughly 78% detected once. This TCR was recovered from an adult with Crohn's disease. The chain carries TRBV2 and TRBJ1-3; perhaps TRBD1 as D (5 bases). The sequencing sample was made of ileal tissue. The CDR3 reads CASTGGNTIYF. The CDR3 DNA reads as TGTGCCAGCACAGGGGGAAACACCATATATTTT.